This T cell receptor (beta chain) emerged from a study of cytomegalovirus exposure and HLA in healthy donors. Measured with immunoSEQ multiplex PCR; TCRdb has only the in-frame clones, and not every one. This table holds under 150,000 clones, about 90% found once. This CDR3 is built from 14 residues. Per germline, CDR1 SGHNT and CDR2 YYREEE (reference sequence). Trimming cost V 4 bases and J 4 bases; bases outside gene matches: 8. The sequence came from a man between 18 and 35 years old in good health and CMV-seronegative. The chain is built from TRBV5-4 and TRBJ2-7, with 7 bases aligning to TRBD1. The sample comprised PBMCs. CDR3 sequence (DNA): TGTGCCAGCAGCCCGGGACAGAGATCTTACGAGCAGTACTTC. Protein: CASSPGQRSYEQYF.